This T cell receptor (beta chain) was documented in a study of cytomegalovirus exposure and HLA in healthy donors. Study findings and constraints: Presence/absence analyses rested on an assumption that sequencing depth was roughly uniform across donors. Later analysis showed TCR association rates varying by HLA locus, highest for DRB1 and lowest for HLA-C.

PCR involved 60 Vbeta and 13 Jbeta primers. Original handling: In a later analysis, about 9.9 million of 75 million to 85 million unique beta chains occurred in at least two donors. Only in-frame clones appear in the TCRdb table, and some are missing; sequencing was by immunoSEQ multiplex PCR. That table gives V, J and clone size, and the DNA gave D and trimming. The data show under 120,000 clones, roughly 80% seen once. Germline values: CDR1 LNHDA, CDR2 SQIVND (reference sequence). The CDR3 is 19 amino acids. V dropped 7 bases and J dropped 1; count of bases not matched to a gene: 15. This clone has just one count. Its target is unknown.

The sequence came from a female donor in good health and CMV-seropositive. Sequencing was done on a sample of PBMCs. The rearrangement joins TRBV19 to TRBJ1-5, with TRBD1 matching over 11 bases. CDR3 coding DNA: TGTGCCAGTACCAATCGCCGGGACAGGGGGTTGGGAAGCAATCAGCCCCAGCATTTT. Protein sequence: CASTNRRDRGLGSNQPQHF.